Listed here are 13 T cell receptor beta chains from one sample, sequenced in a study of tumor-infiltrating lymphocytes in primary liver carcinoma (TCRdb year 2017). Total RNA and DNA were co-extracted from 20-30 mg of bulk tissue with the AllPrep DNA/RNA mini kit, without cell sorting. The sample was run on an Illumina HiSeq 2500. A constant-region primer and ProtoScript II reverse transcriptase were used to reverse-transcribe TCRbeta-specific cDNA from around 480 ng total RNA. Construction of the TCRbeta libraries relied on three nested rounds of multiplex PCR, following a slightly modified ARM-PCR procedure. Each of the first two PCR rounds ran for about 10 cycles using multiplex TRBV1-TRBV30 forward primers together with a Cbeta reverse primer. TCRdb trimmed the raw reads at Q25, called clones with MiXCR and kept productive beta chains. Duplicate CDR3 protein sequences are folded into a single record with the most common DNA and genes. A total of approximately 120,000 distinct CDR3 sequences appear in this sample, roughly three fifths of them only once. The ten largest make up about 8% of the sample.

The sample was liver tumor tissue from sampling region 3. The meaning of the sample's cell subset or site label: tumor region T3, left-lateral pole. All receptors derive from a woman aged 55-69 years with primary liver carcinoma and hepatitis B virus infection.

A note on this clonotype: A read error may produce the germline difference seen at one junction end. The chain recombines TRBV5-4 with TRBJ2-7; D not certain. CDR3 length equals 14 residues. Germline V gives CDR1 SGHNT, CDR2 YYREEE (reference sequence). CDR3 DNA: TGTGCCAGCAGCTTGGGGCTGGGTAGCTACGAACAGTACTTC. It is translated as CASSLGLGSYEQYF.

This clonotype was found many times. V is TRBV6-5 and J is TRBJ1-5, with 7 bases matching TRBD1. Germline-derived CDR1 and CDR2 are MNHEY and SVGAGI. V lost 5 bases and J lost 9; bases outside the gene matches: 4. The CDR3 consists of 12 residues. CDR3 sequence reads: CASSEYRGPQHF. In DNA, the CDR3 is TGTGCCAGCAGTGAGTACAGGGGGCCCCAGCATTTT.

As to this clonotype: At one end, the junction sequence differs from germline, possibly due to a read error. J is TRBJ2-5 and V is TRBV11-3; D not resolved. This CDR3 is built from 13 residues. Per germline, CDR1 SGHNT and CDR2 YENEEA. In DNA form, the CDR3 reads TGTGCCAGCGGAATCCAAGTGGGTCAGACCCGGTACTTC. This sequence encodes CASGIQVGQTRYF.

This clonotype was observed many times. CDR3: CASSLVPDTTSTDTQYF. CDR3 in DNA: TGCGCCAGCAGCTTGGTCCCGGACACCACTAGCACAGATACGCAGTATTTT. The V call is TRBV5-1, the J call TRBJ2-3, with a possible D match to TRBD1 (5 bases). Per germline, CDR1 SGHRS and CDR2 YFSETQ. V lost 0 bases to trimming and J lost 0 bases, with 14 bases between them. This CDR3 spans 17 amino acids.

This clonotype came up once. The junction does not match germline at one end; this may be a read error. The chain's CDR3 is CASSMGGDSPLHF. DNA for the CDR3: TGTGCCAGCAGTATGGGGGGGGATTCACCCCTCCATTTT. The chain combines TRBV28 with TRBJ1-6; D perhaps matches TRBD1 (5 bases). The CDR3 length is 13 residues. Germline CDR1 and CDR2: MDHEN and SYDVKM.

Concerning this clonotype: This likely comes from a read error, as the CDR3 has no conserved phenylalanine or tryptophan at its end. The gene calls are TRBV11-2 and TRBJ2-5; possibly TRBD2 for D (7 bases). Germline V gene lookup returns CDR1 SGHAT and CDR2 FQNNGV. The CDR3 covers 14 residues. The CDR3 DNA follows: TGTGCCAGCAGTGGGCGGGGGCTACAAGAGGCCCAGTACTCC. Residues: CASSGRGLQEAQYS.

By frequency in the sample, this clonotype is medium-sized. The V gene is TRBV11-2, the J gene TRBJ2-1; D gene unclear. V dropped 2 bases and J dropped 0 bases, with 8 bases sitting between them. CDR1 and CDR2 (germline): SGHAT, FQNNGV. The CDR3 contains 15 residues. CDR3 in amino acids: CASSLRTDSYNEQFF. As DNA, the CDR3 is TGTGCCAGCAGCTTACGCACAGACTCCTACAATGAGCAGTTCTTC.

With regard to this clonotype: Mismatch with germline at one junction end may stem from a read error. The rearrangement joins TRBV6-5 to TRBJ1-2, with 8 bases identical to TRBD1. The CDR3 length is 14 residues. CDR1 MNHEY and CDR2 SVGAGI come from the germline V gene. For the CDR3, the DNA is TGTGCCAGCAGCGTAAGACAGGGGCTGTATGGCTGCACCTTC. This gives the protein CASSVRQGLYGCTF.

Regarding this clonotype: A much larger clone lies a single base off, so this may be a read error. The V and J genes are TRBV6-6 and TRBJ2-3; D is undetermined. Germline V gives CDR1 MNHNY, CDR2 SVGAGI (reference sequence). The CDR3 is 14 amino acids. The CDR3: CAGSYSASTDTQYF. CDR3 nucleotide sequence: TGTGCCGGCAGTTACTCTGCAAGCACAGATACGCAGTATTTT.

This clonotype has a count of ten or more. The J gene is TRBJ1-2, the V gene TRBV12-3 or TRBV12-4; 7 nucleotides match TRBD1. The CDR3 is 13 amino acids. V trimming: 6 bases; J trimming: 2 bases; junction bases outside the gene matches: 3. In nucleotides, the CDR3 is TGTGCCAGCAGCCCGGACAGGAACTATGGCTACACCTTC. Residues: CASSPDRNYGYTF.

This clonotype turned up a few times. The junction departs from germline at one end; a sequencing error may be responsible. This chain joins TRBV7-9 and TRBJ1-1, with D hard to call. This CDR3 region has 14 residues. Germline CDR1 is SEHNR and CDR2 is FQNEAQ (reference sequence). The CDR3: CASSRPVVNTGAFF. In nucleotides, the CDR3 is TGTGCCAGCAGCCGTCCAGTGGTGAACACTGGAGCTTTCTTT.

As for this clonotype: An end of the junction does not agree with germline; a read error may underlie this. The chain links TRBV11-3 to TRBJ2-2; D is unclear. The CDR3 is made up of 14 amino acids. Germline V gives CDR1 SGHNT, CDR2 YENEEA. CDR3 residues: CANSLARRAGELFF. DNA for the CDR3: TGCGCCAACAGCTTGGCTAGAAGGGCCGGGGAGCTGTTTTTT.

The chain links TRBV7-9 to TRBJ2-3, with no clear D. The CDR3 is 15 residues long. The germline V gene encodes CDR1 SEHNR and CDR2 FQNEAQ (reference sequence). Trimming stripped 5 bases from V and 0 bases from J, with 12 bases between. CDR3 sequence: CASSPCSRSTDTQYF. In nucleotides, the CDR3 is TGTGCCAGCAGCCCATGCTCGAGGAGCACAGATACGCAGTATTTT.